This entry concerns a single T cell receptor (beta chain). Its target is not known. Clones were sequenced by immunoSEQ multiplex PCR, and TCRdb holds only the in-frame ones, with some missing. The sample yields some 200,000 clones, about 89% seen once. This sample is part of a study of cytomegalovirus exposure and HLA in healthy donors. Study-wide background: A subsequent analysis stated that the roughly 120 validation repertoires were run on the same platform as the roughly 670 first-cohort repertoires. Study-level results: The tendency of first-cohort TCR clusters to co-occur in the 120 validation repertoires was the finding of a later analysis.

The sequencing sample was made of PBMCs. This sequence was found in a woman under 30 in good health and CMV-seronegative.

CDR3 sequence: CASSGVGTAEQYF. CDR3 DNA sequence: TGTGCCAGCAGTGGCGTTGGGACAGCCGAGCAGTACTTC. The V and J genes are TRBV25-1 and TRBJ2-7, with 7 bases lining up with TRBD1. With 4 bases clipped from V and 6 bases from J, the junction kept 6 bases outside the gene matches. Germline CDR1 and CDR2: MGHDK and SYGVNS. The CDR3 is 13 amino acids.